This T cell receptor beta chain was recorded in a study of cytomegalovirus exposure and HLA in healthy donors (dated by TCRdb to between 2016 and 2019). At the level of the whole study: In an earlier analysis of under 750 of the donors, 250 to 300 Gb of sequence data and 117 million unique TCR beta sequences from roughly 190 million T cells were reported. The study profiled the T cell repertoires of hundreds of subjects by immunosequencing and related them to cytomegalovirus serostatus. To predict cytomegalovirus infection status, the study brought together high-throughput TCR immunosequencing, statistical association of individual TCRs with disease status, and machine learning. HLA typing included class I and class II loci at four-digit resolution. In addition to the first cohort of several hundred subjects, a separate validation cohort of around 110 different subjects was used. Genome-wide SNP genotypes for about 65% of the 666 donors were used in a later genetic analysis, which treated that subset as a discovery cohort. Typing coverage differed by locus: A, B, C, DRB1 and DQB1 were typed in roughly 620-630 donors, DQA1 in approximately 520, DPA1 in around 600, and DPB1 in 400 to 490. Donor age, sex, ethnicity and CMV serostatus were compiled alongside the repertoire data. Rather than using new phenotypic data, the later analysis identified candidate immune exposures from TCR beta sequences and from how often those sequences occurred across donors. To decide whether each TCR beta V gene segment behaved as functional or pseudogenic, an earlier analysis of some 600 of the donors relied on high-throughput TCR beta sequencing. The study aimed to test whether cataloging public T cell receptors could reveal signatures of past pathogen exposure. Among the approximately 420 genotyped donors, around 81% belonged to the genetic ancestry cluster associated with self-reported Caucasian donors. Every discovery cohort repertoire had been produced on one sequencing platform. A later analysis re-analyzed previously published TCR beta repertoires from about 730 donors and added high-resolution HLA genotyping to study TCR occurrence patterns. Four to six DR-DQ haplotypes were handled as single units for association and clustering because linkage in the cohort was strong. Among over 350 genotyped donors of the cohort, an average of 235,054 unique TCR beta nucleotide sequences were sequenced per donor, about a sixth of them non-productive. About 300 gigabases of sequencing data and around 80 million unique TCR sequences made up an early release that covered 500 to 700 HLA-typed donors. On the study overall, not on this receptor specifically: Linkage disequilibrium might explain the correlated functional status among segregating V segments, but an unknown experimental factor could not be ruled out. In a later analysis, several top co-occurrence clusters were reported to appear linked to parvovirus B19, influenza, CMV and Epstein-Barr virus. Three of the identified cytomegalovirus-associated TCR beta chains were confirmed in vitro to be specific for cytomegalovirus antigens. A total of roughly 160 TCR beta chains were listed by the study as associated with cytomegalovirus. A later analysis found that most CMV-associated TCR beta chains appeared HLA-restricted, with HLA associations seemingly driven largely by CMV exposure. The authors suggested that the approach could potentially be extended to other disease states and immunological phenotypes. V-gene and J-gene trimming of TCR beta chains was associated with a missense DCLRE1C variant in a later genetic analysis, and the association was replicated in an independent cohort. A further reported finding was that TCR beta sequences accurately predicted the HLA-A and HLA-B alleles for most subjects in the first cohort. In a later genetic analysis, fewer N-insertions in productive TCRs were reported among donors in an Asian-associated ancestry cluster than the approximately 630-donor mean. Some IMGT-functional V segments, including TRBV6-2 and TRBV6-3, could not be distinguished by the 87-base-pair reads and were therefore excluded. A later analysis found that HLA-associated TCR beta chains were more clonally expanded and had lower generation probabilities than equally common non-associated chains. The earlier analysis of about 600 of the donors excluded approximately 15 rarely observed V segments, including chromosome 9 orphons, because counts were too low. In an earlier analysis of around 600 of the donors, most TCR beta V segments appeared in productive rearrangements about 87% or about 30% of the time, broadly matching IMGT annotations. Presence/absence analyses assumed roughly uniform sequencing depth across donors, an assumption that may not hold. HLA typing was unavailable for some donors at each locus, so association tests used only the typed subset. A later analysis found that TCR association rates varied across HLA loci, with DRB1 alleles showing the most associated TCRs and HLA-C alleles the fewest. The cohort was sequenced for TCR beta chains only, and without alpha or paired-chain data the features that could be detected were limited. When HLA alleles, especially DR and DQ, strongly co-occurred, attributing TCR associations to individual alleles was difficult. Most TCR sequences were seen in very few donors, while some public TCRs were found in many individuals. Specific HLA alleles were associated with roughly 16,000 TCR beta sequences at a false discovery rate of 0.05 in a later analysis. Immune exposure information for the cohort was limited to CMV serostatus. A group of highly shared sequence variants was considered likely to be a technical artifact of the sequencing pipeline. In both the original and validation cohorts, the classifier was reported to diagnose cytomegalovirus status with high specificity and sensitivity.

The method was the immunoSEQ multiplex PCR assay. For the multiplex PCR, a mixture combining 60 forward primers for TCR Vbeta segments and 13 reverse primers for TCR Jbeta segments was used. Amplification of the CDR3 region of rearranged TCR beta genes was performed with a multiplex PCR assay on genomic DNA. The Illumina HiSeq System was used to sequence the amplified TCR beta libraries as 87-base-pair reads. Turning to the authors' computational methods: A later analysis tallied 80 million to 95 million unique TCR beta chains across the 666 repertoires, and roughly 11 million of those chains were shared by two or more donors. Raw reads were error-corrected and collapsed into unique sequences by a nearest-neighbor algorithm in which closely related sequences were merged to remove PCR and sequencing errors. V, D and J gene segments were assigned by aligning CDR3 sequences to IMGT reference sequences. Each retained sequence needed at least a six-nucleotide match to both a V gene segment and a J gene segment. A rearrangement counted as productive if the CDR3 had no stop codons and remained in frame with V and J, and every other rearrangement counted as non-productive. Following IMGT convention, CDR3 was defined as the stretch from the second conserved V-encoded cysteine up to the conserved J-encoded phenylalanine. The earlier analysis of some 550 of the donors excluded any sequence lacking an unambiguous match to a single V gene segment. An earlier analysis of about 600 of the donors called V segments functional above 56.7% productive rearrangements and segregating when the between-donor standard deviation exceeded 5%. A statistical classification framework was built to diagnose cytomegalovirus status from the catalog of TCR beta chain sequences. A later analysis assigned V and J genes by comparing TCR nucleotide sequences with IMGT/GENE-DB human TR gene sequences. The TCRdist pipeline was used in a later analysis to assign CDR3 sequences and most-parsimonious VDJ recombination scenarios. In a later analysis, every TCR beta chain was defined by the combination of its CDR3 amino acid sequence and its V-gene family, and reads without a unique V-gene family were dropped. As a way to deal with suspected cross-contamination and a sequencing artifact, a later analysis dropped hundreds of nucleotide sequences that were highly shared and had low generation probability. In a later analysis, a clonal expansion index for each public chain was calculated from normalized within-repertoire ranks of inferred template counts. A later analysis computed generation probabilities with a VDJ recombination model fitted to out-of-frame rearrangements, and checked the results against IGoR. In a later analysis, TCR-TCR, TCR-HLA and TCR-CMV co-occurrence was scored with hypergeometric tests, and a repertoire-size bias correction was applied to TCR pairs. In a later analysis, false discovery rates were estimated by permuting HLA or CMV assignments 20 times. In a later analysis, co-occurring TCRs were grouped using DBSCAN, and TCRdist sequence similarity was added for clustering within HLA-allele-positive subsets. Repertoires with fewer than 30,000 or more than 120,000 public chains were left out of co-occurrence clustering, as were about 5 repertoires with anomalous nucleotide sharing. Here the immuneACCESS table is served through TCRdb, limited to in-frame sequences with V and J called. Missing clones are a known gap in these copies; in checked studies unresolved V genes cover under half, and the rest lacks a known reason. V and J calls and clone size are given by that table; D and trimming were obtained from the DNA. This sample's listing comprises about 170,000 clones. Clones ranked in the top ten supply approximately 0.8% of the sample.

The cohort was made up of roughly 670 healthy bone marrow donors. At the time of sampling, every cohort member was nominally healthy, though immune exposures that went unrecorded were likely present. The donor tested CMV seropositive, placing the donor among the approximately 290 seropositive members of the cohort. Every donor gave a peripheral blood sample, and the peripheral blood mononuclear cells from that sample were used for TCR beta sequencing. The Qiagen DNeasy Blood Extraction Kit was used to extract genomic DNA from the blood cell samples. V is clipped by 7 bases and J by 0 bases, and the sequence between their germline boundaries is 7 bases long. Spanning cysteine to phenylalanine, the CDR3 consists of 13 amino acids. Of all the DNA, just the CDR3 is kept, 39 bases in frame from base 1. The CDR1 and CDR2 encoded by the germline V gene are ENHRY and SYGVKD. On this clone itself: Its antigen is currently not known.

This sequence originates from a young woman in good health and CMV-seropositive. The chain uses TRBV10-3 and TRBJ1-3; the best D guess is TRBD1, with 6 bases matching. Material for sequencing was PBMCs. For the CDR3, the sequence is CAIKQGSGNTIYF. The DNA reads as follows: TGTGCCATCAAACAGGGCTCTGGAAACACCATATATTTT.